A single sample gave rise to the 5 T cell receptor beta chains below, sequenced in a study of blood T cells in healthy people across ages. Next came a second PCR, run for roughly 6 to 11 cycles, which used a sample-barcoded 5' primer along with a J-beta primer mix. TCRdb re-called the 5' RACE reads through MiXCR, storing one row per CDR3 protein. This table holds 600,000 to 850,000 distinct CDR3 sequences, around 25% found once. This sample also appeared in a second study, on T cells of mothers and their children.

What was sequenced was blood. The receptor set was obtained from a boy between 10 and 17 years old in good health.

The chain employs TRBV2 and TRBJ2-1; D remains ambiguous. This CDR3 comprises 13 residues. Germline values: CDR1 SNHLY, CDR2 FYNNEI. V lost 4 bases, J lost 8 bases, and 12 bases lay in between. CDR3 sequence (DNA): TGTGCCAGCAGTGTGCCGGCCTTGGATGAGCAGTTCTTC. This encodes CASSVPALDEQFF.

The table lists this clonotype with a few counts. CDR3 nucleotides: TGTGCCAGTAGTATAGAAGGGATACAGGACGATTATGGCTACACCTTC. Its translation: CASSIEGIQDDYGYTF. The chain joins TRBV19 to TRBJ1-2, with D tentatively TRBD1 (5 bases). The ends were cut back, 0 bases at V and 5 bases at J, with 16 bases in the middle. The CDR3 contains 16 residues. CDR1 and CDR2 from the germline V gene are LNHDA and SQIVND (reference sequence).

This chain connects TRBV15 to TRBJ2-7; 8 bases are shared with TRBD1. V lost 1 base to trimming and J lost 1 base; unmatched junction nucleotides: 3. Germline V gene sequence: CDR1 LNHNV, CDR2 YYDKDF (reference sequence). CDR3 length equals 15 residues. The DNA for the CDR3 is TGTGCCACCAGCAGAGGGGGGACAGGATCCTACGAGCAGTACTTC. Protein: CATSRGGTGSYEQYF.

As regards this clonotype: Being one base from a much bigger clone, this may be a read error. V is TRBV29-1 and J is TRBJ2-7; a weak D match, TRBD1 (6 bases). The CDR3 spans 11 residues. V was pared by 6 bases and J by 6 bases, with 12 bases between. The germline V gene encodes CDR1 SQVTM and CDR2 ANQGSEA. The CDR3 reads CSVLTGCEQYF. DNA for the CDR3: TGCAGCGTCCTTACAGGGTGCGAGCAGTACTTC.

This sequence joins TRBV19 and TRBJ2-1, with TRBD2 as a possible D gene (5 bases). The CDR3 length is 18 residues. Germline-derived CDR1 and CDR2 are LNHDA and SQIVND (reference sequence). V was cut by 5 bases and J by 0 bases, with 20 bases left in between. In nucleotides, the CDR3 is TGTGCCAGTAGTTACGTTAAGCGGCCGGGGAGCTCCTACAATGAGCAGTTCTTC. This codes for CASSYVKRPGSSYNEQFF.